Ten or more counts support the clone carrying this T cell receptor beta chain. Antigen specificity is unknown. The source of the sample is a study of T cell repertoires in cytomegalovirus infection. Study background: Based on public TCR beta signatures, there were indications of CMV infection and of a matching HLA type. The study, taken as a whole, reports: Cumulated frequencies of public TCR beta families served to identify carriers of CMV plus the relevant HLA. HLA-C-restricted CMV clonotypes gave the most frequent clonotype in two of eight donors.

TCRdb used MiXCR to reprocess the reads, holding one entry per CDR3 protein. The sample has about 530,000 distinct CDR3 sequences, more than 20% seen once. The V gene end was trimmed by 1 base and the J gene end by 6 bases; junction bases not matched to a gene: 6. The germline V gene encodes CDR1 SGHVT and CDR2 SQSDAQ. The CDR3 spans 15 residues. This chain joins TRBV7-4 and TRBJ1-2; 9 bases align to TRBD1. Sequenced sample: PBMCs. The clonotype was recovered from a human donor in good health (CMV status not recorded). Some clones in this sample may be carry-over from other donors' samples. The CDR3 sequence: CASSLGPRDRDGYTF. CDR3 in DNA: TGTGCCAGCAGCTTAGGCCCGAGGGACAGGGATGGCTACACCTTC.